Each of the 17 T cell receptor beta chains below was sequenced from the same sample in a study of cytomegalovirus exposure and HLA in healthy donors. PCR primers comprised 60 Vbeta and 13 Jbeta primers. The method was immunoSEQ multiplex PCR; TCRdb's version includes in-frame clones alone and lacks a portion of them. The sample shows some 140,000 clones, 60% to 85% of them seen only once. Material: PBMCs. The source of these receptors is a male donor in good health and CMV-seropositive.

The rearrangement joins TRBV9 to TRBJ2-1; 7 bases are a match to TRBD1. The V segment lost 4 bases and the J segment 2 bases; nucleotides outside the gene matches: 9. CDR1 and CDR2 from the germline V gene are SGDLS and YYNGEE. CDR3 length: 16 amino acids. The CDR3 sequence is CASSHPTGAPYNEQFF. As DNA, the CDR3 is TGTGCCAGCAGCCACCCCACAGGGGCTCCCTACAATGAGCAGTTCTTC.

The chain couples TRBV5-1 to TRBJ2-7; 7 bases map to TRBD1. V shed 1 base and J 6 bases; nucleotides not matched to a gene: 10. The germline CDR1 and CDR2 sequences are SGHRS and YFSETQ. The CDR3 has 15 amino acids. The CDR3 is CASSLSSQGVLEQYF. The CDR3 DNA reads as TGCGCCAGCAGCTTGTCTTCCCAGGGGGTCCTCGAGCAGTACTTC. The full variable domain, its missing parts supplied by reference TRBV5-1 and TRBJ2-7, is KAGVTQTPRYLIKTRGQQVTLSCSPISGHRSVSWYQQTPGQGLQFLFEYFSETQRNKGNFPGRFSGRQFSNSRSEMNVSTLELGDSALYLCASSLSSQGVLEQYFGPGTRLTVT.

This clone has just one count. The rearrangement joins TRBV11-3 to TRBJ1-6; 7 nucleotides match TRBD1. CDR1 SGHNT and CDR2 YENEEA come from the germline V gene. The J segment lost 8 bases and the V segment lost 4 bases, leaving 20 bases of the junction unmatched. The CDR3 length is 19 residues. DNA for the CDR3: TGTGCCAGCAGCTGTCCGGGACAGATCCATGGCTACCCAGATTCACCCCTCCACTTT. Its translation: CASSCPGQIHGYPDSPLHF. Filled out from reference TRBV11-3 and TRBJ1-6, the complete variable domain reads EAGVVQSPRYKIIEKKQPVAFWCNPISGHNTLYWYLQNLGQGPELLIRYENEEAVDDSQLPKDRFSAERLKGVDSTLKIQPAELGDSAVYLCASSCPGQIHGYPDSPLHFGNGTRLTVT.

Here the CDR3 DNA reads TGTGCCAGCAGCTTGGATCCGGTTCCTAACTATGGCTACACCTTC. It codes for CASSLDPVPNYGYTF. The chain uses TRBV5-5 and TRBJ1-2, with D uncertain. V was clipped by 0 bases and J by 0 bases, with 9 bases between them. CDR1 and CDR2 from the germline V gene are SGHKS and YYEKEE (reference sequence). The CDR3 is 15 residues long.

The J gene is TRBJ2-3, the V gene TRBV10-3; 7 bases fit TRBD1. This CDR3 has 16 residues. Trimming at V came to 2 bases and at J to 2 bases, leaving 7 bases not matched to a gene. The germline V gene has CDR1 ENHRY and CDR2 SYGVKD. CDR3 DNA: TGTGCCATCAGTGAGCCACAGGGGCTCGTCACAGATACGCAGTATTTT. The encoded protein is CAISEPQGLVTDTQYF.

The chain recombines TRBV4-1 with TRBJ1-1; D is possibly TRBD1 (5 bases). Germline-derived CDR1 and CDR2 are MGHRA and YSYEKL. Trimming cost V 4 bases and J 1 base, with 16 bases left between them. The CDR3 sequence is 16 residues long. Here the CDR3 reads CASSLGAGPANTEAFF. CDR3 in DNA: TGCGCCAGCAGCCTCGGAGCAGGGCCGGCGAACACTGAAGCTTTCTTT.

V usage is TRBV6-5 and J usage is TRBJ2-7; the D is unclear. Germline CDR1 and CDR2: MNHEY and SVGAGI. The CDR3 length is 15 residues. The germline V and J ends were trimmed by 0 bases and 6 bases, with 15 bases remaining between them. CDR3 in DNA: TGTGCCAGCAGTTACTCGGAGTATTTAAGAGGCGAGCAGTACTTC. It translates to CASSYSEYLRGEQYF.

The chain carries TRBV6-5 and TRBJ2-7; D might be TRBD2 (5 bases). The CDR3 has 12 residues. V dropped 2 bases and J dropped 5 bases, with 7 bases sitting between them. Germline V gene data show CDR1 as MNHEY and CDR2 as SVGAGI. In DNA form, the CDR3 reads TGTGCCAGCAGTTACGACGGGAACGAGCAGTACTTC. Protein: CASSYDGNEQYF.

This chain links TRBV6-6 with TRBJ1-5; D is ambiguous. The germline V gene has CDR1 MNHNY and CDR2 SVGAGI (reference sequence). Trimming took off 2 bases at V and 7 bases at J, with 12 bases between the two ends. The CDR3 has 14 amino acids. CDR3 loop: CASSYISAQQPQHF. In DNA form, the CDR3 reads TGTGCCAGCAGTTACATTTCGGCACAGCAGCCCCAGCATTTT.

The rearrangement links TRBV19 to TRBJ1-4; possible D gene TRBD1, 6 bases. The CDR3 is 14 amino acids. The V end was cut by 3 bases, the J end by 7 bases, with 12 bases between. Germline lookup yields CDR1 LNHDA and CDR2 SQIVND (reference sequence). The CDR3 coding sequence is TGTGCCAGTAGTATGTTTGGACAGACTGAAAAACTGTTTTTT. Translated: CASSMFGQTEKLFF.

The chain is built from TRBV6-5 and TRBJ2-5; TRBD2 matches at 12 bases. The DNA end lines up better with TRBJ2-7; the J call may be wrong. CDR3 length equals 16 residues. Germline V gene sequence: CDR1 MNHEY, CDR2 SVGAGI. Written as DNA, the CDR3 is TGTGCCAGCAGTTACTCCAGACTAGCGGGGGACTACGAGCAGTACTTC. Translation: CASSYSRLAGDYEQYF.

V gene TRBV5-8 combines with J gene TRBJ1-5, with 9 positions matching TRBD1. Germline CDR1 SGHTS, CDR2 YDEGEE. With V trimmed by 4 bases and J by 0 bases, 11 bases remained unmatched. The CDR3 covers 18 residues. The DNA for the CDR3 is TGTGCCAGCAGCGAGGCCGGGACAGGGATGTATAGCAATCAGCCCCAGCATTTT. Translated, it gives CASSEAGTGMYSNQPQHF.

This chain joins TRBV6-6 and TRBJ1-5; no clear D gene. The V gene lost 5 bases and the J gene lost 6 bases, with 14 bases spanning the gap. Germline CDR1 is MNHNY and CDR2 is SVGAGI (reference sequence). CDR3 length: 14 residues. The CDR3: CASSTRHAGQPQHF. The DNA of the CDR3 is TGTGCCAGCAGTACGAGACATGCGGGTCAGCCCCAGCATTTT.

The rearrangement joins TRBV5-1 to TRBJ2-2, with 14 bases identical to TRBD2. The length of the CDR3 is 16 residues. V dropped 2 bases and J dropped 9; count of bases not matched to a gene: 6. CDR1 is SGHRS and CDR2 is YFSETQ in the germline V gene. The chain's CDR3 is CASSLGTSGGNRELFF. DNA for the CDR3: TGCGCCAGCAGCTTAGGGACTAGCGGGGGAAACCGGGAGCTGTTTTTT.

V and J are TRBV30 and TRBJ2-1, with no clear D. Trimming took 3 bases from V and 8 from J, leaving 14 bases between them. Germline CDR1 reads GTSNPN; CDR2 reads SVGIG (reference sequence). The CDR3 loop spans 13 amino acids. The CDR3 is CAWSRPPRDEQFF. As DNA, the CDR3 is TGTGCCTGGAGCCGCCCGCCCCGCGATGAGCAGTTCTTC.

This clone was seen a single time. The CDR3 here is CASSAWTGADSEAFF. As DNA, the CDR3 is TGTGCCAGCAGCGCATGGACAGGGGCGGACTCTGAAGCTTTCTTT. The chain links TRBV7-8 to TRBJ1-1; 9 positions agree with TRBD1. The germline V gene has CDR1 SGHVS and CDR2 FQNEAQ. The V segment lost 5 bases and the J segment 6 bases; nucleotides outside the gene matches: 10. The CDR3 has 15 amino acids.

The rearrangement uses TRBV7-9 and TRBJ1-3, with 8 bases matching TRBD1. The V gene end was trimmed by 5 bases and the J gene end by 2 bases; junction bases not matched to a gene: 2. Per the germline V gene, CDR1 is SEHNR and CDR2 is FQNEAQ (reference sequence). The length of the CDR3 is 14 residues. In DNA form, the CDR3 reads TGTGCCAGCAGCCCGGACAGGGCTGGAAACACCATATATTTT. The encoded protein is CASSPDRAGNTIYF.